This T cell receptor beta chain appears in the sequencing data of a study of T-cell memory formation after mild COVID-19. Study details: TCR clustering was largely donor specific.

Study results and caveats: SARS-CoV-2 specificity of second-wave clones peaking day 37 was unconfirmed. Balance between CD4 and CD8 was seen in clones contracting day 15 to 85, and a CD4+ lean was seen in later expanders.

In its sample, this clonotype was seen a few times. Its specificity is not known. A 5'RACE reaction primed in the constant segment made cDNA libraries of TCR alpha and TCR beta, and these carried sample barcodes and UMIs. TCRdb re-derived calls from the 5' RACE reads in MiXCR, one entry per CDR3 protein. The sample has 300,000 to 350,000 distinct CDR3 sequences; roughly 13% are singletons. The CDR3 is 14 residues long. Germline CDR1 and CDR2: SGHAT and FQNNGV. V was pared by 8 bases and J by 6 bases, with 11 bases of the junction left unmatched. The sample comprised PBMCs or a T cell subset sorted from them (not recorded which). The source is a man between 18 and 35 years old who had mild COVID-19 (a few samples of this study predate the infection). Cell type and time point are not known. This rearrangement joins TRBV11-2 to TRBJ2-5; TRBD1 agrees at 8 bases. Written as DNA, the CDR3 is TGTGCCAGCCGACGACTTACAGGGGGAAAGACCCAGTACTTC. Its protein is CASRRLTGGKTQYF.